Listed below are T cell receptor beta chains from one sample, sequenced in a study of blood T cell repertoires in COVID-19. Generated by immunoSEQ multiplex PCR, the TCRdb table keeps only in-frame clones and is missing some. This sample yields about 98,000 clones, of which approximately 72% are seen a single time; roughly a quarter belongs to the top ten. The sample was peripheral blood. The source of these receptors is a man between 70 and 80 years old with acute or convalescent COVID-19. Both conserved end residues are trimmed from each CDR3.

TRBV18	TRBJ2-7	ASSPHQGASEQY
TRBV5-1	TRBJ1-4	ASSGTVSATNEKLF
TRBV5-1	TRBJ2-2	ASSLGLATGELF
TRBV5-1	TRBJ2-3	ASSGEGTDTQY
TRBV5-1	TRBJ2-5	ASSLGQRQETQY
TRBV28	TRBJ2-7	ASSSYGTGHRGQY
TRBV3-1/TRBV3-2	TRBJ2-3	ASSHGTSGRY
TRBV28	TRBJ2-7	ASKQTDSSYEQY
TRBV28	TRBJ1-5	ASSPIHNQPQH
TRBV7-9	TRBJ2-3	ASSPPRERAHTQY
TRBV19	TRBJ2-3	ASSPDKTDTQY
TRBV28	TRBJ2-3	ASKNRAGGRSTDTQY
TRBV5-8	TRBJ2-5	ASTPVQARVETQY
TRBV7-2	TRBJ2-1	ASSLVSGGEQF
TRBV7-8	TRBJ2-1	ASSLAGRTGNEQF
TRBV25-1	TRBJ2-5	ASTVQETQY
TRBV5-4	TRBJ1-1	ASSLAGVMNTEAF
TRBV6-2/TRBV6-3	TRBJ2-1	ASRPTRAGYNEQF
TRBV3-1/TRBV3-2	TRBJ1-6	ASSTGQVDSPLH
TRBV3-1/TRBV3-2	TRBJ2-7	ASRPTGTSGYEQY
TRBV30	TRBJ1-1	AWSVRGRSMNTEAF
TRBV12-3/TRBV12-4	TRBJ2-7	ASRISNTYEQY
TRBV5-4	TRBJ2-7	ASSRDSSVQY
TRBV19	TRBJ2-3	ASCPVGGTDTQY
TRBV7-2	TRBJ1-5	ASSLEAALTGRAQH
TRBV7-2	TRBJ1-1	ASSLVGGVNTEAF
TRBV3-1/TRBV3-2	TRBJ2-5	ASSPRLAVHQETQY
TRBV6-5	TRBJ2-7	ASSYWTGYEQY
TRBV5-1	TRBJ1-1	ASSLTGQGGTEAF
TRBV9	TRBJ2-1	ASSVATSPVWTSGRSSYNEQF
TRBV29-1	TRBJ2-7	SVAPGTGATRQY
TRBV6-6	TRBJ2-1	ASRTRGDYEF
TRBV6-1	TRBJ1-4	ASSDRVPNEKLF
TRBV18	TRBJ1-1	ASSRQGSTTEAF
TRBV27	TRBJ2-2	ASTWGGNTGELF
TRBV7-9	TRBJ2-2	ASSPRWAGGPVNTGELF
TRBV12-3/TRBV12-4	TRBJ1-5	ASSLDRNQPQH
TRBV28	TRBJ2-1	ASSSGTGSYNEQF
TRBV7-7	TRBJ2-5	ASSFGTGGMGGETQY
TRBV7-2	TRBJ1-4	ASSSQGFYEKLF
TRBV7-2	TRBJ2-1	ASSFRRVLSYNEQF
TRBV23-1	TRBJ1-1	ANRPPADLMNTEAF
TRBV5-1	TRBJ1-1	ASSFIGLLTSEAF